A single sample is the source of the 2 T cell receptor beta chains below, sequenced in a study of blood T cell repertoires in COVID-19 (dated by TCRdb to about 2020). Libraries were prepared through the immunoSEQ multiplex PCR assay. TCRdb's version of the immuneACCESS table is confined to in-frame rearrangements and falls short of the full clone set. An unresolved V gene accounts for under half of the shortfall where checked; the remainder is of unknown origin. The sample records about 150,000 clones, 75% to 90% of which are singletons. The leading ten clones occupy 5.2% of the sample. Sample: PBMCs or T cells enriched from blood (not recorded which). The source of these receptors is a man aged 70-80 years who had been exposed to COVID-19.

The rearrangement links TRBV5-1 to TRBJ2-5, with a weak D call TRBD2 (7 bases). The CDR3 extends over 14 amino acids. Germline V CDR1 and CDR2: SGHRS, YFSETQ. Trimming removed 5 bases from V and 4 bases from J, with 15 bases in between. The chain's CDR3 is CASSIKGGGETQYF. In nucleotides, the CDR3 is TGCGCCAGCAGTATAAAGGGGGGGGGAGAGACCCAGTACTTC. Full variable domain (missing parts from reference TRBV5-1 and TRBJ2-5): KAGVTQTPRYLIKTRGQQVTLSCSPISGHRSVSWYQQTPGQGLQFLFEYFSETQRNKGNFPGRFSGRQFSNSRSEMNVSTLELGDSALYLCASSIKGGGETQYFGPGTRLLVL.

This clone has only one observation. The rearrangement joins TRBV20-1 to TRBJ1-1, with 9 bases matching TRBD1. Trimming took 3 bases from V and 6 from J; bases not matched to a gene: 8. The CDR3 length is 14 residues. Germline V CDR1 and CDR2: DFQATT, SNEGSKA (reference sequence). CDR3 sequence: CSASPGTGIAEAFF. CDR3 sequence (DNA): TGCAGTGCTAGTCCCGGGACAGGGATCGCTGAAGCTTTCTTT.